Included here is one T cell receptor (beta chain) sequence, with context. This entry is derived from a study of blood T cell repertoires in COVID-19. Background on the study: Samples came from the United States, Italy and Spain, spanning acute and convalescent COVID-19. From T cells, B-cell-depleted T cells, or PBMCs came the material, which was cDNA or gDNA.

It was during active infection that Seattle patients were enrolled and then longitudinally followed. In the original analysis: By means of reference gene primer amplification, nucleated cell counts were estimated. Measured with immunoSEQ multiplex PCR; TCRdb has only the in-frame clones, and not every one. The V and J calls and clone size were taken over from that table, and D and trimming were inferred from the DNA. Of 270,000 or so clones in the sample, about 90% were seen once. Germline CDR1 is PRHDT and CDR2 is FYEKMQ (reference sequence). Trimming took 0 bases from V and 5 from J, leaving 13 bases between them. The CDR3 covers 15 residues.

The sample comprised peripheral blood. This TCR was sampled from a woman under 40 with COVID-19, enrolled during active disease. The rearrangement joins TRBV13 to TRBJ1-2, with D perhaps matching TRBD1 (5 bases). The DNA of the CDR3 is TGTGCCAGCAGCTTAGGACCAGGGTACAGTTATGGCTACACCTTC. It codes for CASSLGPGYSYGYTF.